Sequencing of this TCR beta chain was carried out in a study of cytomegalovirus exposure and HLA in healthy donors. Study outcomes and limitations: Reported performance of the classifier showed diagnosis of cytomegalovirus status with high specificity and sensitivity. Sequences of the TCR beta chain were said to predict the HLA-A and HLA-B alleles of most subjects accurately. For most TCR beta V segments, an earlier analysis put the productive rate at about 87% or about 30% of the time. Through in vitro validation, three CMV-associated chains were shown to be specific for CMV antigens.

CDR3 length equals 15 residues. Germline lookup yields CDR1 SGHAT and CDR2 FQNNGV. V lost 5 bases and J 2 bases, leaving 16 bases between the germline ends. On this clone: The target antigen is unknown.

PCR employed 60 Vbeta and 13 Jbeta primers. The method was immunoSEQ multiplex PCR; TCRdb's version includes in-frame clones alone and lacks a portion of them. Of more than 95,000 clones in the sample, about a tenth are singletons; the top ten hold 5.5% to 7.5%. This TCR was recovered from a man aged 40-49 years in good health and CMV-seropositive. Source material: PBMCs. The V gene is TRBV11-2, the J gene TRBJ2-7; D possibly corresponds to TRBD1 (6 bases). In DNA form, the CDR3 reads TGTGCCAGCAGCCCCGGGGACACTGCTACCTACGAGCAGTACTTC. As protein: CASSPGDTATYEQYF.